Listed here are 5 T cell receptor beta chains from one sample, sequenced in a study of CD8+ T cells in alopecia areata. Treatment reported: oral pan-JAK inhibitor, 5-10 mg twice daily. Extraction of RNA preceded its reverse transcription into cDNA, which served as the sequencing template. Assay: immunoSEQ multiplex PCR; the TCRdb copy retains only in-frame clones and omits some. The sample yields fewer than 250,000 clones, roughly two fifths seen once. This sample comprised CD4+ T cells sorted from blood, obtained between weeks 30 and 35, from a patient treated with tofacitinib. The origin of the receptors is a human donor with alopecia areata.

This clone was counted a few times. Distinct nucleotide sequences in the sample also encode this CDR3. This chain links TRBV30 with TRBJ2-5, with D unresolved. The germline CDR1 and CDR2 sequences are GTSNPN and SVGIG (reference sequence). V was clipped by 0 bases and J by 5 bases, with 4 bases between them. The CDR3 is made up of 11 amino acids. CDR3 loop: CAWSVRETQYF. CDR3 sequence (DNA): TGTGCCTGGAGTGTAAGGGAGACCCAGTACTTC. Combining the CDR3 with reference TRBV30 and TRBJ2-5 gives the whole variable domain SQTIHQWPATLVQPVGSPLSLECTVEGTSNPNLYWYRQAAGRGLQLLFYSVGIGQISSEVPQNLSASRPQDRQFILSSKKLLLSDSGFYLCAWSVRETQYFGPGTRLLVL.

The CDR3 region is CACIKETGNQPQHF. The DNA of the CDR3 is TGTGCCTGCATTAAGGAAACTGGCAATCAGCCCCAGCATTTT. The V and J genes are TRBV30 and TRBJ1-5; D unresolved. The V end was cut by 6 bases, the J end by 2 bases, with 14 bases between. Germline CDR1 and CDR2: GTSNPN and SVGIG (reference sequence). This CDR3 is built from 14 residues.

The chain has TRBV30 and TRBJ2-7; D not certain. V lost 3 bases, J lost 0 bases, and 12 bases lay in between. CDR1 is GTSNPN and CDR2 is SVGIG in the germline V gene (reference sequence). The CDR3 runs 14 residues. The CDR3 bases are TGTGCCTGGAGATCTACCAGGAGCTCCTACGAGCAGTACTTC. Amino acids: CAWRSTRSSYEQYF.

In its sample, this clone was seen a few times. CDR3 sequence: CASSLTYEQYF. In DNA form, the CDR3 reads TGTGCCAGCAGCTTAACATACGAGCAGTACTTC. V gene TRBV7-8 combines with J gene TRBJ2-7; D unclear. The CDR3 covers 11 residues. The V end lost 2 bases, the J end lost 4 bases, and 3 bases lay between the germline ends. CDR1 and CDR2 from the germline V gene are SGHVS and FQNEAQ.

This clone was seen only a few times. The chain has TRBV5-8 and TRBJ2-7; either TRBD1 or TRBD2 may fit D (6 bases each). Germline CDR1 and CDR2: SGHTS and YDEGEE. V was shortened by 2 bases and J by 7 bases, with 19 bases between the two germline ends. The CDR3 sequence is 15 residues long. The CDR3 DNA is TGTGCCAGCAGCTTCGTCAGGGGAGGACCTACAGAGCAGTACTTC. It translates to CASSFVRGGPTEQYF.